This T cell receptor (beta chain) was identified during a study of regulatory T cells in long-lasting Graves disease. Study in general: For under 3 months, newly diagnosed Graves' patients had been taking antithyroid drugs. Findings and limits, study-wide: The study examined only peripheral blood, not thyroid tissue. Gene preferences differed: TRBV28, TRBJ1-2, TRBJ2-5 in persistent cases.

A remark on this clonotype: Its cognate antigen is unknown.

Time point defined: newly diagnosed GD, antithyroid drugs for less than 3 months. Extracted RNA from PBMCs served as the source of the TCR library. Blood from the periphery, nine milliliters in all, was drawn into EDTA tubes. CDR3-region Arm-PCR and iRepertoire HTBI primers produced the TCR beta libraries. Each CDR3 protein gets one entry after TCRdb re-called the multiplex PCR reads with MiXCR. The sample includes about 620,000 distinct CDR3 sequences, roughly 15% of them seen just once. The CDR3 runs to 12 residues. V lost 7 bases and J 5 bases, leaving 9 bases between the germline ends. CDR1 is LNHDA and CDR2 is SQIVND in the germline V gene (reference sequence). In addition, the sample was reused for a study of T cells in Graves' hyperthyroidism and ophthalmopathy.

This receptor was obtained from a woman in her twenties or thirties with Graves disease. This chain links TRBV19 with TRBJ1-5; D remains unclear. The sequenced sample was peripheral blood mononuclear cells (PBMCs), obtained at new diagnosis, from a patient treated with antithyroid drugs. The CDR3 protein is CASKGVYQPQHF. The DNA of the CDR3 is TGTGCCAGTAAGGGCGTCTATCAGCCCCAGCATTTT. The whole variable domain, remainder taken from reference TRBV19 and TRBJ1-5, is DGGITQSPKYLFRKEGQNVTLSCEQNLNHDAMYWYRQDPGQGLRLIYYSQIVNDFQKGDIAEGYSVSREKKESFPLTVTSAQKNPTAFYLCASKGVYQPQHFGDGTRLSIL.